Below are 28 T cell receptor beta chains sequenced from a single sample in a study of Graves' ophthalmopathy and Graves' hyperthyroidism. The sequenced template was RNA, covering the TCR beta CDR3 region. A first-round RT-PCR used HTBI primers, followed by a second-round multiplex PCR. In TCRdb, the multiplex PCR reads were re-called with MiXCR into one record per CDR3 protein. Of about 660,000 distinct CDR3 sequences detected, about 41% appear once; the ten largest clones hold around 3%. Material for sequencing was peripheral blood. These receptor sequences come from an adult man with Graves' ophthalmopathy.

The chain combines TRBV12-3 or TRBV12-4 with TRBJ2-5, with 8 bases fitting TRBD2. V was pared by 6 bases and J by 5 bases, with 5 bases of the junction left unmatched. CDR3 size: 13 residues. The CDR3 region is CASRLAETETQYF. Here the CDR3 DNA reads TGTGCCAGCAGACTAGCGGAAACGGAGACCCAGTACTTC.

This clonotype is a singleton in its sample. The V and J genes are TRBV29-1 and TRBJ2-5; D is unclear. V lost 8 bases, J lost 1 base, and 11 bases lay in between. Germline CDR1 is SQVTM and CDR2 is ANQGSEA. This CDR3 contains 12 residues. For the CDR3, the DNA is TGCAGCTTGGGCTCAGCCCAAGAGACCCAGTACTTC. It is translated as CSLGSAQETQYF.

The chain combines TRBV29-1 with TRBJ1-3; TRBD1 matches at 10 bases. This CDR3 has 14 residues. V gave up 4 bases and J gave up 3 bases; unmatched junction bases: 3. Germline V CDR1 and CDR2: SQVTM, ANQGSEA. The CDR3 DNA sequence: TGCAGCGTTGGGACAGGGGGAAATGGAAACACCATATATTTT. Amino acid sequence: CSVGTGGNGNTIYF.

This clonotype has a count of ten or more. The J gene is TRBJ2-7, the V gene TRBV19; 8 nucleotides align to TRBD2. Germline CDR1 is LNHDA and CDR2 is SQIVND (reference sequence). J gave up 0 bases and V 6 bases, and 10 bases lay outside the gene matches. The CDR3 has 16 residues. In nucleotides, the CDR3 is TGTGCCAGTAGCCCCGGGACTAGGCATGGCTCCTACGAGCAGTACTTC. Translating gives CASSPGTRHGSYEQYF.

This clonotype was counted ten times or more. The chain uses TRBV2 and TRBJ1-4; D is unresolved. Looked up from germline, CDR1 is SNHLY and CDR2 is FYNNEI. V lost 0 bases, J lost 8 bases, and 13 bases lay in between. The CDR3 has 15 amino acids. CDR3 residues: CASSEALPSLEKLFF. The CDR3 nucleotides read TGTGCCAGCAGTGAAGCGCTTCCGAGTTTAGAAAAACTGTTTTTT.

In regard to this clonotype: One base away lies a much larger clone, so this may be a sequencing read error. The genes are TRBV7-2 and TRBJ2-2; 9 bases match TRBD2. This CDR3 region has 17 residues. Germline CDR1 reads SGHTA; CDR2 reads FQGNSA. Trimming removed 0 bases from V and 3 bases from J; junction bases left unmatched: 5. The DNA for the CDR3 is TGTGCCAGCAGCTTAGCCGCGGGGGGGGCGGACACCGGGGAGCTGTTTTTT. Protein sequence: CASSLAAGGADTGELFF. Looking up the rest from reference TRBV7-2 and TRBJ2-2 gives the full variable domain: GAGVSQSPSNKVTEKGKDVELRCDPISGHTALYWYRQSLGQGLEFLIYFQGNSAPDKSGLPSDRFSAERTGGSVSTLTIQRTQQEDSAVYLCASSLAAGGADTGELFFGEGSRLTVL.

This clonotype was counted a single time. The rearrangement uses TRBV10-3 and TRBJ2-7; D perhaps matches TRBD2 (6 bases). Between the trimmed V and J ends, which lost 4 bases and 6 bases, there was a span of 7 bases. The germline CDR1 and CDR2 sequences are ENHRY and SYGVKD. This CDR3 comprises 11 residues. CDR3 DNA sequence: TGTGCCATCAGTGTGGGGGGCGAGCAGTACTTC. Amino acids: CAISVGGEQYF.

The V and J genes are TRBV4-1 and TRBJ1-2; D call uncertain. This CDR3 has 14 residues. Per germline, CDR1 MGHRA and CDR2 YSYEKL. V lost 0 bases and J 0 bases, leaving 5 bases between the germline ends. CDR3 DNA sequence: TGCGCCAGCAGCCAAGAGGCCACTAACTATGGCTACACCTTC. This codes for CASSQEATNYGYTF.

This clonotype was counted ten times or more. The genes are TRBV5-1 and TRBJ1-1; D is possibly TRBD1 (6 bases). CDR1 is SGHRS and CDR2 is YFSETQ in the germline V gene. This CDR3 has 14 amino acids. V lost 4 bases and J 6 bases, leaving 16 bases between the germline ends. The chain's CDR3 is CASSPGVGGPEAFF. In nucleotides, the CDR3 is TGCGCCAGCAGCCCAGGGGTTGGGGGGCCTGAAGCTTTCTTT.

This clonotype has a count of ten or more. This chain uses TRBV20-1 with TRBJ2-7; D unclear. CDR1 and CDR2 (germline): DFQATT, SNEGSKA (reference sequence). The V end lost 3 bases, the J end lost 1 base, and 10 bases lay between the germline ends. The CDR3 sequence is 13 residues long. This chain's CDR3 is CSASPPGSYEQYF. The CDR3 DNA follows: TGCAGTGCTAGCCCGCCAGGTTCCTACGAGCAGTACTTC.

The chain's CDR3 is CSVEVLDRGFSEQYF. CDR3 nucleotide sequence: TGCAGCGTTGAAGTCTTGGACAGGGGATTCTCCGAGCAGTACTTC. The chain recombines TRBV29-1 with TRBJ2-7; 9 nucleotides line up with TRBD1. Germline V gene data show CDR1 as SQVTM and CDR2 as ANQGSEA. With V trimmed by 1 base and J by 6 bases, 10 bases remained unmatched. The CDR3 covers 15 residues.

The V call is TRBV7-3, the J call TRBJ2-2, with TRBD1 matching over 10 bases. This CDR3 contains 18 residues. V lost 3 bases to trimming and J lost 7 bases; unmatched junction nucleotides: 14. Germline V CDR1 and CDR2: SGHTA, FQGTGA. CDR3 DNA sequence: TGTGCCAGCAGCTTTTGGAGACAGGGGGCTCCCCGGGGCGGGGAGCTGTTTTTT. Protein sequence: CASSFWRQGAPRGGELFF.

This clonotype appeared many times. V is TRBV10-3 and J is TRBJ2-7; no reliable D call. The germline V gene has CDR1 ENHRY and CDR2 SYGVKD. With 8 bases removed from V and 5 bases from J, the gap between germline ends came to 16 bases. This CDR3 has 13 residues. CDR3 DNA sequence: TGTGCCATCTCCGGAGAGGTCCCGAACGAGCAGTACTTC. It codes for CAISGEVPNEQYF.

The chain couples TRBV29-1 to TRBJ2-2; possibly TRBD2 for D (5 bases). The CDR3 length is 13 residues. Trimming shortened V by 6 bases and J by 2 bases, and 10 bases separated the two germline ends. Per the germline V gene, CDR1 is SQVTM and CDR2 is ANQGSEA. CDR3 nucleotide sequence: TGCAGCGTCGGGAACCGAAACACCGGGGAGCTGTTTTTT. This gives the protein CSVGNRNTGELFF.

This rearrangement joins TRBV9 to TRBJ2-7; TRBD2 matches at 11 bases. The J segment lost 6 bases and the V segment lost 3 bases, leaving 8 bases of the junction unmatched. Germline V gives CDR1 SGDLS, CDR2 YYNGEE. The CDR3 extends over 15 amino acids. The CDR3 reads CASSANPGLAAEQYF. CDR3 DNA sequence: TGTGCCAGCAGCGCCAACCCGGGACTAGCGGCCGAGCAGTACTTC. The variable domain in full, completed from reference TRBV9 and TRBJ2-7, reads DSGVTQTPKHLITATGQRVTLRCSPRSGDLSVYWYQQSLDQGLQFLIQYYNGEERAKGNILERFSAQQFPDLHSELNLSSLELGDSALYFCASSANPGLAAEQYFGPGTRLTVT.

This clonotype was seen many times. The J gene is TRBJ1-5, the V gene TRBV2; perhaps TRBD1 as D (5 bases). V lost 5 bases and J lost 4, with 18 bases in between. CDR3 length: 16 residues. Germline V lookup: CDR1 SNHLY, CDR2 FYNNEI. For the CDR3, the DNA is TGTGCCAGCAGTCCAATGAGTCAGGGTTGGAATCAGCCCCAGCATTTT. Amino acids: CASSPMSQGWNQPQHF.

This clonotype has more than one count but fewer than ten. This chain connects TRBV10-3 to TRBJ1-1; TRBD1 might be the D (6 bases). Germline assignment: CDR1 ENHRY and CDR2 SYGVKD. The CDR3 runs 13 residues. Between the trimmed V and J ends, which lost 10 bases and 6 bases, there was a span of 18 bases. The CDR3 loop reads CATGTLGGPEAFF. The CDR3 DNA reads as TGTGCCACCGGGACTCTGGGGGGCCCTGAAGCTTTCTTT.

This clonotype has just one count. CDR3 amino acids: CATSALAGVETQYF. The DNA of the CDR3 is TGTGCCACCAGTGCACTAGCGGGAGTCGAGACCCAGTACTTC. The chain combines TRBV24-1 with TRBJ2-5; 11 nucleotides line up with TRBD2. The length of the CDR3 is 14 residues. Germline V CDR1 and CDR2: KGHDR, SFDVKD. J lost 5 bases, V lost 5 bases, and 3 bases had no gene match.

This clonotype has ten or more counts. This rearrangement joins TRBV7-9 to TRBJ1-2; 10 positions agree with TRBD1. V lost 1 base and J lost 8; bases outside the gene matches: 4. The CDR3 consists of 14 residues. Germline CDR1 is SEHNR and CDR2 is FQNEAQ (reference sequence). CDR3 in DNA: TGTGCCAGCAGCTTAGGACAGGGGGCGATCGGCTACACCTTC. Its protein product is CASSLGQGAIGYTF.

This chain uses TRBV5-1 with TRBJ2-2; no clear D. The ends were cut back, 0 bases at V and 3 bases at J, with 15 bases in the middle. The V gene's germline CDR1 is SGHRS and CDR2 YFSETQ. The length of the CDR3 is 17 residues. The CDR3 DNA reads TGCGCCAGCAGCTTGGATGCTGGGAACCCATACACCGGGGAGCTGTTTTTT. The encoded protein is CASSLDAGNPYTGELFF.

This clonotype was seen only a few times. The rearrangement links TRBV28 to TRBJ1-2; D might be TRBD1 (5 bases). The V gene's germline CDR1 is MDHEN and CDR2 SYDVKM. This CDR3 is built from 13 residues. Trimming took off 5 bases at V and 12 bases at J, with 19 bases between the two ends. The CDR3 protein is CASSPAGTDSHTF. The CDR3 DNA reads TGTGCCAGCAGTCCCGCCGGGACGGACTCCCACACCTTC.

This clonotype was counted at least ten times. The chain links TRBV20-1 to TRBJ1-6, with TRBD1 identical over 9 bases. V gave up 1 base and J gave up 7 bases; unmatched junction bases: 5. CDR1 and CDR2 (germline): DFQATT, SNEGSKA (reference sequence). CDR3 length equals 15 residues. The CDR3 reads CSARGGDRANSPLHF. In DNA, the CDR3 is TGCAGTGCTAGAGGGGGGGACAGGGCCAATTCACCCCTCCACTTT.

This chain connects TRBV2 to TRBJ1-5; D uncertain. The CDR3 loop spans 16 amino acids. The germline V and J ends were trimmed by 6 bases and 0 bases, with 15 bases remaining between them. Germline CDR1 SNHLY, CDR2 FYNNEI. The CDR3 DNA reads TGTGCCAGCAGCGTAGGAAGAGGGAATAGCAATCAGCCCCAGCATTTT. It yields the protein CASSVGRGNSNQPQHF. The full variable domain, in which reference TRBV2 and TRBJ1-5 provide the parts outside the CDR3, is EPEVTQTPSHQVTQMGQEVILRCVPISNHLYFYWYRQILGQKVEFLVSFYNNEISEKSEIFDDQFSVERPDGSNFTLKIRSTKLEDSAMYFCASSVGRGNSNQPQHFGDGTRLSIL.

This clonotype was detected ten times or more. The rearrangement joins TRBV13 to TRBJ1-4; a weak D match, TRBD1 (6 bases). This CDR3 has 13 amino acids. V was pared by 5 bases and J by 7 bases, with 11 bases between. Germline assignment: CDR1 PRHDT and CDR2 FYEKMQ (reference sequence). The CDR3 bases are TGTGCCAGCAGCCCTCAGGGGAGTGAAAAACTGTTTTTT. It specifies CASSPQGSEKLFF.

V gene TRBV7-2 combines with J gene TRBJ1-2; a possible D gene is TRBD1 (5 bases). V lost 5 bases and J lost 5, with 15 bases in between. Germline values: CDR1 SGHTA, CDR2 FQGNSA. The CDR3 consists of 14 residues. The CDR3 sequence is CASSRGGTRYGYTF. The CDR3 nucleotides read TGTGCCAGCAGCCGGGGGGGAACCCGGTATGGCTACACCTTC.

This sequence joins TRBV25-1 and TRBJ2-5; TRBD2 might be the D (5 bases). Germline V gene lookup returns CDR1 MGHDK and CDR2 SYGVNS. Trimming took off 3 bases at V and 7 bases at J, with 15 bases between the two ends. The CDR3 length is 14 residues. This CDR3 reads CASSDLASEGTQYF. CDR3 nucleotides: TGTGCCAGCAGTGATCTAGCTTCGGAAGGGACCCAGTACTTC.

The rearrangement links TRBV2 to TRBJ2-5, with 9 bases identical to TRBD1. CDR3 length equals 14 residues. CDR1 SNHLY and CDR2 FYNNEI come from the germline V gene. V gave up 4 bases and J gave up 9 bases; unmatched junction bases: 9. The CDR3 DNA sequence: TGTGCCAGCAGTGCGGGACAGGGCACTCAGCCCCAGTACTTC. It yields the protein CASSAGQGTQPQYF.

The chain joins TRBV25-1 to TRBJ2-2, with 7 bases that match TRBD2. CDR3 length: 16 residues. CDR1 and CDR2 from the germline V gene are MGHDK and SYGVNS. After removal of 6 bases from V and 1 base from J, the junction contained 8 bases not matched to a gene. The CDR3 loop reads CASSQHTSENTGELFF. In nucleotides, the CDR3 is TGTGCCAGCAGCCAACACACTAGCGAGAACACCGGGGAGCTGTTTTTT.